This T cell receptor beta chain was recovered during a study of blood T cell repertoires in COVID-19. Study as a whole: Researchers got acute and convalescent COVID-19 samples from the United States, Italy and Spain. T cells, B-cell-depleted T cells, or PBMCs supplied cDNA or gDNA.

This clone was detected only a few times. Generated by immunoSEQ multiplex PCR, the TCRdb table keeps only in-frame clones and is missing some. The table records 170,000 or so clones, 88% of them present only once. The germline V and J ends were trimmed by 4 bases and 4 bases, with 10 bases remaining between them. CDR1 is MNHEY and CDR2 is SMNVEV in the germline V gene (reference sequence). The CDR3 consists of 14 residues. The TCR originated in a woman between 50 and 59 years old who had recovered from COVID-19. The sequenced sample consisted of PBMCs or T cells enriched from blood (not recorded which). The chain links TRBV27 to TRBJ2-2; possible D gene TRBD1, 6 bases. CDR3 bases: TGTGCCAGCAGTTCGGGACAAAGCACCGGGGAGCTGTTTTTT. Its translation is CASSSGQSTGELFF.